This T cell receptor beta chain was identified during a study of blood T cell repertoires in COVID-19. The wider study: The study drew acute and convalescent COVID-19 samples from the United States, Italy and Spain.

Per the germline V gene, CDR1 is MDHEN and CDR2 is SYDVKM. V was shortened by 5 bases and J by 5 bases, with 12 bases between the two germline ends. The CDR3 is 13 residues long. Per the study methods: Reference gene primer amplification gave estimated nucleated cell counts. The protocol was immunoSEQ multiplex PCR, while the TCRdb copy is restricted to in-frame clones and leaves out a portion. For V, J and clone size, that table is used; D and trimming come from the DNA. The sample has about 22,000 clones; over 80% are singletons. The genes are TRBV28 and TRBJ1-2; D is possibly TRBD1 (5 bases). Sequencing used peripheral blood. The sequence derives from a man aged 80 or over with active or convalescent COVID-19. For the CDR3, the DNA is TGTGCCAGCAGTCCAAAGGGGTATTATGGCTACACCTTC. Encoded protein: CASSPKGYYGYTF.